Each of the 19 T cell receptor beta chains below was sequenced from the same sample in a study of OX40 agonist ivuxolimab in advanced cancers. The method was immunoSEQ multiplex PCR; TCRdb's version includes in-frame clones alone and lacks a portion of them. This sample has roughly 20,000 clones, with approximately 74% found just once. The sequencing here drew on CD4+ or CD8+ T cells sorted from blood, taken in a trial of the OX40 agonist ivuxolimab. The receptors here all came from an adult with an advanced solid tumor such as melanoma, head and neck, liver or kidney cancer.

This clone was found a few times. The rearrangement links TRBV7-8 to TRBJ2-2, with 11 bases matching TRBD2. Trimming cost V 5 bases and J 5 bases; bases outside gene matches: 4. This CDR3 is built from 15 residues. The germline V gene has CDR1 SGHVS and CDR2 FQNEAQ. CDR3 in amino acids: CASSPRLAGTGELFF. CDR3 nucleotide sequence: TGTGCCAGCAGCCCCAGACTAGCGGGGACCGGGGAGCTGTTTTTT. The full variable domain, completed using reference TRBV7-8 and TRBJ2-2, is GAGVSQSPRYKVAKRGQDVALRCDPISGHVSLFWYQQALGQGPEFLTYFQNEAQLDKSGLPSDRFFAERPEGSVSTLKIQRTQQEDSAVYLCASSPRLAGTGELFFGEGSRLTVL.

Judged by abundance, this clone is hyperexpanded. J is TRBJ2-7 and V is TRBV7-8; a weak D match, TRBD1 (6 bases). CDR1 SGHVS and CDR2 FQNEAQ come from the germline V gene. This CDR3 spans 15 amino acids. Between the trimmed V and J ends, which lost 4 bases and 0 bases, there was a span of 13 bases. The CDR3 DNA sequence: TGTGCCAGCAGCTACAGGACAGTTAGCTCCTACGAGCAGTACTTC. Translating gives CASSYRTVSSYEQYF. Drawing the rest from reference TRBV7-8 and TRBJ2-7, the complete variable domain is GAGVSQSPRYKVAKRGQDVALRCDPISGHVSLFWYQQALGQGPEFLTYFQNEAQLDKSGLPSDRFFAERPEGSVSTLKIQRTQQEDSAVYLCASSYRTVSSYEQYFGPGTRLTVT.

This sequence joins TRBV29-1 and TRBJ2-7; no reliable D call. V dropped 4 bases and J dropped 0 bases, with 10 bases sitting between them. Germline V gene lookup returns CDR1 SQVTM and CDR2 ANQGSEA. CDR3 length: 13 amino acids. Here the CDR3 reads CSVVIQDSYEQYF. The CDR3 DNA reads TGCAGCGTTGTTATTCAGGACTCCTACGAGCAGTACTTC.

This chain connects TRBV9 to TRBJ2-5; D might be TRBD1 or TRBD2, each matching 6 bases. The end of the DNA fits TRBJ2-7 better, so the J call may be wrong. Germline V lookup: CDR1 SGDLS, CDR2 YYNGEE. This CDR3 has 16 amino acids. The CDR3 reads CASSEGGAFGSYEQYF. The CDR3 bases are TGTGCCAGCAGCGAGGGGGGAGCTTTCGGCTCCTACGAGCAGTACTTC.

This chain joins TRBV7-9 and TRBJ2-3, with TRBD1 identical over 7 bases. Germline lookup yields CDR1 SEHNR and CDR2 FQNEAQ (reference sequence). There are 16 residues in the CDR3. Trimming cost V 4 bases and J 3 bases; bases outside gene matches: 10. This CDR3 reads CASSSTRDSSTDTQYF. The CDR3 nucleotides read TGTGCCAGCAGCTCGACCCGGGACAGTTCAACAGATACGCAGTATTTT.

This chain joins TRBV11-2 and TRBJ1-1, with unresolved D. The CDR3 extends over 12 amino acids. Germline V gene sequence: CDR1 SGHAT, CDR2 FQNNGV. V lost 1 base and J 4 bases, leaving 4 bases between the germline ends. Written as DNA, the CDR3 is TGTGCCAGCAGCTTAGGGCTCACTGAAGCTTTCTTT. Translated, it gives CASSLGLTEAFF.

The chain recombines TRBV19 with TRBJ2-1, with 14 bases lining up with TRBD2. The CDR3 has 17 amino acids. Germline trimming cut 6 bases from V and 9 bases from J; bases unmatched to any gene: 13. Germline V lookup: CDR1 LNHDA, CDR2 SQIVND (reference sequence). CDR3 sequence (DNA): TGTGCCAGTAGCCCCGGACTAGCGGGAGGCCCCCACAGTGAGCAGTTCTTC. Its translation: CASSPGLAGGPHSEQFF.

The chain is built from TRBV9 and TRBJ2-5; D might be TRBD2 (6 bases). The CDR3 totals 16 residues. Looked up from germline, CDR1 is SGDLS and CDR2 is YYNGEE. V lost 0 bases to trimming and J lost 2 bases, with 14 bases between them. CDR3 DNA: TGTGCCAGCAGCGTAGGTAGCGGCCCTACACAAGAGACCCAGTACTTC. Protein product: CASSVGSGPTQETQYF.

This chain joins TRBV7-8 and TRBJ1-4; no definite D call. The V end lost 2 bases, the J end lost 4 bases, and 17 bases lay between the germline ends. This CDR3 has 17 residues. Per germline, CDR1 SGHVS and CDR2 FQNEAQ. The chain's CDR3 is CASSLSRLEQYNEKLFF. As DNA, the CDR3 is TGTGCCAGCAGCTTAAGTCGGCTTGAACAGTATAATGAAAAACTGTTTTTT.

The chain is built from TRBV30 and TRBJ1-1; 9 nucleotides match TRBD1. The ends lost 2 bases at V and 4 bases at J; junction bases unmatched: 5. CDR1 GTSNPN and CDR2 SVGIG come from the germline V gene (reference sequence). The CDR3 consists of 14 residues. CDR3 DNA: TGTGCCTGGAGTTCCGGGACAGGGTTCACTGAAGCTTTCTTT. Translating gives CAWSSGTGFTEAFF.

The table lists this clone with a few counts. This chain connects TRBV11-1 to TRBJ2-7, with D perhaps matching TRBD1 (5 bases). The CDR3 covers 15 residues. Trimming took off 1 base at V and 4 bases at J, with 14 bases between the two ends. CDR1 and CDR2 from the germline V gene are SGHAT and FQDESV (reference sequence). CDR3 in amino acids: CASSLDKGRIYEQYF. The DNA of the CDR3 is TGTGCCAGCAGCTTAGATAAGGGGCGCATATACGAGCAGTACTTC.

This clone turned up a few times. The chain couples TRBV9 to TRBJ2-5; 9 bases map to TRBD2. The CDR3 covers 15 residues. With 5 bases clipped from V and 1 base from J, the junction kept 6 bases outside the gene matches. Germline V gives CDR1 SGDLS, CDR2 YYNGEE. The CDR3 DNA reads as TGTGCCAGCAGTGGCGGGGGGGGTTTCCAAGAGACCCAGTACTTC. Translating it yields CASSGGGGFQETQYF.

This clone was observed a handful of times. The CDR3 sequence: CASSEGWGEAFF. DNA for the CDR3: TGTGCCAGCAGTGAAGGGTGGGGTGAAGCTTTCTTT. The gene calls are TRBV2 and TRBJ1-1; D ambiguous. The CDR3 spans 12 residues. V was shortened by 1 base and J by 7 bases, with 7 bases between the two germline ends. Germline loops: CDR1 SNHLY, CDR2 FYNNEI.

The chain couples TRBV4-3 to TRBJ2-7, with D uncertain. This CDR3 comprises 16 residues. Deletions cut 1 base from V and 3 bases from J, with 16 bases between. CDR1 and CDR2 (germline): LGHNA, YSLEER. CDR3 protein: CASSQVVWPGDYEQYF. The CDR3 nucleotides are TGCGCCAGCAGCCAAGTGGTGTGGCCGGGCGACTACGAGCAGTACTTC.

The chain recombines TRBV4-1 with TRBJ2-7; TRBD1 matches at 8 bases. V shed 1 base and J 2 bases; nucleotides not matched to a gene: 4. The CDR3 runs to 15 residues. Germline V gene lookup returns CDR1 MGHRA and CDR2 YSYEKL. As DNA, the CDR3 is TGCGCCAGCAGCCAAGCTCGGGACAGGACCTACGAGCAGTACTTC. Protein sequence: CASSQARDRTYEQYF.

CDR3 DNA sequence: TGTGCCAGCAGTTGGACAGGGAACTACGAGCAGTACTTC. Protein product: CASSWTGNYEQYF. The rearrangement links TRBV28 to TRBJ2-5; 8 bases are shared with TRBD1. The DNA end is a closer match to TRBJ2-7, so the J assignment may be wrong. CDR1 is MDHEN, CDR2 SYDVKM, per germline. This CDR3 comprises 13 residues.

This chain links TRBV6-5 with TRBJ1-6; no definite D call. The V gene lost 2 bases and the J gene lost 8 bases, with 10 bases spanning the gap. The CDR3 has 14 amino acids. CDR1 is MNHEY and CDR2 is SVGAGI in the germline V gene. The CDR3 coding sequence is TGTGCCAGCAGTTACGGGCCGGGCGATTCACCCCTCCACTTT. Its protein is CASSYGPGDSPLHF.

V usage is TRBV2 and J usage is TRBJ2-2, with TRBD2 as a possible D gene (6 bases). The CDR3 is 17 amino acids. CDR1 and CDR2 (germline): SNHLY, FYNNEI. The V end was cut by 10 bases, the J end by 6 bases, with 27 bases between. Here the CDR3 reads CAIRPLAEGPGAGELFF. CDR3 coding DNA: TGTGCCATCCGCCCCTTAGCGGAGGGTCCCGGGGCCGGGGAGCTGTTTTTT.

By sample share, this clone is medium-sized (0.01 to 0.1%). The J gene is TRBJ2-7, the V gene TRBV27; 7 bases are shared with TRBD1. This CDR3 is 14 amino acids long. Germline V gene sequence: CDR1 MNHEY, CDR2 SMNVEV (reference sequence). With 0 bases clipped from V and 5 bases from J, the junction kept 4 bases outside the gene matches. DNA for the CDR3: TGTGCCAGCAGTTTATCTACAGGGGTGGACGAGCAGTACTTC. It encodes CASSLSTGVDEQYF.